This T cell receptor beta chain was sequenced in a study of identical twins. J lost 3 bases, V lost 6 bases, and 5 bases had no gene match. The CDR3 covers 15 residues. CDR1 is MDHEN, CDR2 SYDVKM, per germline. TCRdb itself ran the 5' RACE reads through MiXCR, one entry per CDR3 protein. The table records around 1.7 million distinct CDR3 sequences, roughly a third of them present only once. The rearrangement joins TRBV28 to TRBJ2-7; 13 positions match TRBD2. Specimen: cord blood. The receptor was derived from a newborn girl in good health. This CDR3 is CASSELAGGFYEQYF. The CDR3 DNA follows: TGTGCCAGCAGCGAACTAGCGGGAGGGTTCTACGAGCAGTACTTC.